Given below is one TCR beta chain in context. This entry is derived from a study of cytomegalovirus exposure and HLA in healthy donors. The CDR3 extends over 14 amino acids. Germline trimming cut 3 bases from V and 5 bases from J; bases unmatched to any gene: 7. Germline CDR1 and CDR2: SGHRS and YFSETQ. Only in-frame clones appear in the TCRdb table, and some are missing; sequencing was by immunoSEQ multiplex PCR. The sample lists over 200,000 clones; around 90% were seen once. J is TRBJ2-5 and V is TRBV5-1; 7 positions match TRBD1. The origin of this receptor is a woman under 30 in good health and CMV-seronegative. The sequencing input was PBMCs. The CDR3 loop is CASSWTGRQETQYF. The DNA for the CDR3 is TGCGCCAGCAGCTGGACAGGACGACAGGAGACCCAGTACTTC.